One and the same sample provided the 2 T cell receptor beta chains below, sequenced in a study of memory CD4+ T cells and cytomegalovirus serostatus. The repertoire was sequenced with immunoSEQ multiplex PCR; TCRdb's copy has only in-frame clones and lacks some. The sample lists about 57,000 clones, approximately 79% occurring once. The sort gate was single viable CD3+CD4+CD8-CD45RO+ cells for memory CD4+ T cells. The sample comprised memory CD4+ T cells from blood. The receptors derive from an adult in good health and CMV-seronegative.

The chain uses TRBV14 and TRBJ2-5, with 12 bases that match TRBD2. The ends lost 1 base at V and 0 bases at J; junction bases unmatched: 6. The germline gives CDR1 SGHDN, CDR2 FVKESK. This CDR3 has 18 amino acids. CDR3 in amino acids: CASSQVGWTSGNQETQYF. CDR3 DNA: TGTGCCAGCAGCCAAGTTGGGTGGACTAGCGGGAACCAAGAGACCCAGTACTTC.

This rearrangement joins TRBV11-2 to TRBJ2-7; D gene ambiguous. Germline CDR1 reads SGHAT; CDR2 reads FQNNGV. With 0 bases removed from V and 6 bases from J, the gap between germline ends came to 6 bases. This CDR3 contains 12 residues. Here the CDR3 DNA reads TGTGCCAGCAGCTTAGATGGCAGCGAGCAGTACTTC. It is translated as CASSLDGSEQYF. The whole variable domain, filled in from reference TRBV11-2 and TRBJ2-7, reads EAGVAQSPRYKIIEKRQSVAFWCNPISGHATLYWYQQILGQGPKLLIQFQNNGVVDDSQLPKDRFSAERLKGVDSTLKIQPAKLEDSAVYLCASSLDGSEQYFGPGTRLTVT.